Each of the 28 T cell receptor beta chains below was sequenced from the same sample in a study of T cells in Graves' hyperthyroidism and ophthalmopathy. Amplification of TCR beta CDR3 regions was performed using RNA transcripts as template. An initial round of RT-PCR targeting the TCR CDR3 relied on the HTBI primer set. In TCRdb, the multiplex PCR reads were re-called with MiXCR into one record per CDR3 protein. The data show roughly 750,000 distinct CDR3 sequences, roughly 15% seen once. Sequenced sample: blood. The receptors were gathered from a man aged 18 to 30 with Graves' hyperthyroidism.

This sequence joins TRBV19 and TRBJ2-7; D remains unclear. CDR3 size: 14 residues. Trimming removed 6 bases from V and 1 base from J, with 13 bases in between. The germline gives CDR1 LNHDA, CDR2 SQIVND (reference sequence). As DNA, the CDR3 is TGTGCCAGTAGCCGTCAAGTAAGGTCCTACGAGCAGTACTTC. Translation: CASSRQVRSYEQYF.

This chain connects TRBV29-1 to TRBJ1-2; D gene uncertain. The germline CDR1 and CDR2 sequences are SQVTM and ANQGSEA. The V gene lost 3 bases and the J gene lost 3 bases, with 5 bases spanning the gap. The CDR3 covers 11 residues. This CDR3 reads CSVDTYYGYTF. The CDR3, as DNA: TGCAGCGTTGATACATACTATGGCTACACCTTC.

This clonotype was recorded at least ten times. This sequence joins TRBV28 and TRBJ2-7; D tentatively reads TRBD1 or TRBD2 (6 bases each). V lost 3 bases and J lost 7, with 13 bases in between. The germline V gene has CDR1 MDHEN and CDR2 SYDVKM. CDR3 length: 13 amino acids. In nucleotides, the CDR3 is TGTGCCAGCAGTTTGATGGGGGGCAGTGAGCAGTACTTC. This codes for CASSLMGGSEQYF.

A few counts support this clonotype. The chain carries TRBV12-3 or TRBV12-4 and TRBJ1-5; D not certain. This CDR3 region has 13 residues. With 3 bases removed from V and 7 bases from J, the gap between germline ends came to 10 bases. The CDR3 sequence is CASSFGGKQPQHF. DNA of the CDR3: TGTGCCAGCAGTTTCGGAGGGAAACAGCCCCAGCATTTT.

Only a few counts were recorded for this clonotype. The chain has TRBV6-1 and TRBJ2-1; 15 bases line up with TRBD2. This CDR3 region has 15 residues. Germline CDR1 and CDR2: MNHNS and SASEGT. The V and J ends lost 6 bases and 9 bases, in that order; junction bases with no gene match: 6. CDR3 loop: CASSPGLAGGSEQFF. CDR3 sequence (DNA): TGTGCCAGCAGCCCCGGACTAGCGGGAGGGTCTGAGCAGTTCTTC.

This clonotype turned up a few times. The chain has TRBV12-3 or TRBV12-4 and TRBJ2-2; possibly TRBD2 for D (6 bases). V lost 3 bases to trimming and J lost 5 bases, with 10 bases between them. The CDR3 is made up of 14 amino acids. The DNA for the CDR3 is TGTGCCAGCAGTTTTGCAGGGAGGACCGGGGAGCTGTTTTTT. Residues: CASSFAGRTGELFF.

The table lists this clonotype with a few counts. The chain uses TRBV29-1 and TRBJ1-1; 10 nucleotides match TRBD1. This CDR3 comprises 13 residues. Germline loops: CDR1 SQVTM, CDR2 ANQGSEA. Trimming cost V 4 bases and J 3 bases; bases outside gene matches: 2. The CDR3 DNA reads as TGCAGCGTTGTGGGACAGGGGTACACTGAAGCTTTCTTT. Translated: CSVVGQGYTEAFF.

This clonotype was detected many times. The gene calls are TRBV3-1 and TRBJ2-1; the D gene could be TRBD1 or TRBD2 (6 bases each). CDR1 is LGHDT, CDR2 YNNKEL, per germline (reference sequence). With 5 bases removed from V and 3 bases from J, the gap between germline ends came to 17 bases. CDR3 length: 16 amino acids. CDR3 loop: CASSTRFGGHYNEQFF. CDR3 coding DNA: TGTGCCAGCAGCACTAGATTCGGGGGCCACTACAATGAGCAGTTCTTC.

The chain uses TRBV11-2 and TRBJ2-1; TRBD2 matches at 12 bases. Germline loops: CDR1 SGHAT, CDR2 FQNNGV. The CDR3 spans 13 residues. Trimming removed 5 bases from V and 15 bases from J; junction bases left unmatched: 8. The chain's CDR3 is CASSIRLAGVPFF. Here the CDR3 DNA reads TGTGCCAGCAGCATCAGACTAGCGGGAGTGCCGTTCTTC.

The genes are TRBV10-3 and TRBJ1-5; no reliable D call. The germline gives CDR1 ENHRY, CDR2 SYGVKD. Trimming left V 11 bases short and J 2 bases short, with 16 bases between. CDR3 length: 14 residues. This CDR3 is CASNRESGNQPQHF. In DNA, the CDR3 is TGTGCCTCCAACCGGGAAAGCGGCAATCAGCCCCAGCATTTT.

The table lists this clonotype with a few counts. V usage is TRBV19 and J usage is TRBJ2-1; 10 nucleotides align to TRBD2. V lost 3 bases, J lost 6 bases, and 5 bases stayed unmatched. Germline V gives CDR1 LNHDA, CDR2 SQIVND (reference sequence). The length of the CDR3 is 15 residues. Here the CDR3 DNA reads TGTGCCAGTAGTATCCTGGCTAGCGGGAGCAATGAGCAGTTCTTC. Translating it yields CASSILASGSNEQFF. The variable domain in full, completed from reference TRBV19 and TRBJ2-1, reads DGGITQSPKYLFRKEGQNVTLSCEQNLNHDAMYWYRQDPGQGLRLIYYSQIVNDFQKGDIAEGYSVSREKKESFPLTVTSAQKNPTAFYLCASSILASGSNEQFFGPGTRLTVL.

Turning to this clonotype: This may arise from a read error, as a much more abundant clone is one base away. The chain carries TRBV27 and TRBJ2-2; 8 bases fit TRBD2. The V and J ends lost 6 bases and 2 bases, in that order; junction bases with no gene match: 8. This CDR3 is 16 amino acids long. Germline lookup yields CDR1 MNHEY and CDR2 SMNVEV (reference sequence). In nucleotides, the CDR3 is TGTGCCAGCAGCCCCCAGACTAGCGCTAACACCGGGGAGCTGTTTTTT. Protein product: CASSPQTSANTGELFF.

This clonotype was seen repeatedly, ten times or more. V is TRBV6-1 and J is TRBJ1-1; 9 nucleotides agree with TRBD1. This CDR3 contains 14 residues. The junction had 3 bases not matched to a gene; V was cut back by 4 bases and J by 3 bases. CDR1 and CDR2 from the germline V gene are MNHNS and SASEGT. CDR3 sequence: CASSVQGADTEAFF. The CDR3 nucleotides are TGTGCCAGCAGTGTACAGGGGGCAGACACTGAAGCTTTCTTT.

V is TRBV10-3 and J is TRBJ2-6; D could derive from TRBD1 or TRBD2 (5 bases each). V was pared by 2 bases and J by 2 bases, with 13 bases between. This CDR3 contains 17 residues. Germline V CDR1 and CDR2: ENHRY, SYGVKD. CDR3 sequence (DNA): TGTGCCATCAGTGAGAGGGGAGATTCAACTGGGGCCAACGTCCTGACTTTC. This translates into CAISERGDSTGANVLTF.

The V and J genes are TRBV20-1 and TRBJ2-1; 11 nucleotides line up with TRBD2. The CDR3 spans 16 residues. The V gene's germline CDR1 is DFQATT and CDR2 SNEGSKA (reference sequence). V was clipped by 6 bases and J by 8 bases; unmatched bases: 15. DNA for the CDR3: TGCAGTGCGGAACCTAGTAGCGGGAGGGCCGAGGATGAGCAGTTCTTC. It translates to CSAEPSSGRAEDEQFF.

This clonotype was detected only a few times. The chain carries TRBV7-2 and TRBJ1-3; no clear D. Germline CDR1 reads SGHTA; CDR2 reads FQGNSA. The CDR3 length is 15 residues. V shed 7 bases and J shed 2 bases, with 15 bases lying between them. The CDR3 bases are TGTGCCAGCACCCTAGAGTCGGGCACTGGAAACACCATATATTTT. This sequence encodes CASTLESGTGNTIYF.

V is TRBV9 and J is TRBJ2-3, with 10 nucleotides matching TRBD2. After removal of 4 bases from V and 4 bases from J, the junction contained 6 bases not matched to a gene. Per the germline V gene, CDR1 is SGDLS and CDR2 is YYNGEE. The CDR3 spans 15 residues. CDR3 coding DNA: TGTGCCAGCAGCCCTAGCGGGAGAGGTGCAGATACGCAGTATTTT. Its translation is CASSPSGRGADTQYF.

The CDR3 DNA sequence: TGTGCCAGCAGGGACCGTGCAACTAATGAAAAACTGTTTTTT. It translates to CASRDRATNEKLFF. This sequence joins TRBV6-1 and TRBJ1-4; D uncertain. The CDR3 contains 14 residues. CDR1 is MNHNS, CDR2 SASEGT, per germline. The V gene lost 6 bases and the J gene lost 0 bases, with 8 bases spanning the gap.

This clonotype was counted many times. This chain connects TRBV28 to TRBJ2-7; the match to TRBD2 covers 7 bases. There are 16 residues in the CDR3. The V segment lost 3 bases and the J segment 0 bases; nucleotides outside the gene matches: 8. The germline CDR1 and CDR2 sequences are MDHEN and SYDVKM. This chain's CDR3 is CASSFRLAVRSYEQYF. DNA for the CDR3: TGTGCCAGCAGTTTTCGGCTAGCGGTCCGCTCCTACGAGCAGTACTTC.

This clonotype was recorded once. CDR3 region: CASSSGQGNRPQHF. The CDR3 nucleotides are TGTGCCAGCAGCTCTGGACAGGGCAATCGTCCCCAGCATTTT. This chain links TRBV7-8 with TRBJ1-5; 8 bases agree with TRBD1. The CDR3 extends over 14 amino acids. The germline gives CDR1 SGHVS, CDR2 FQNEAQ. Unmatched junction bases numbered 9, after V lost 4 bases and J lost 10 bases.

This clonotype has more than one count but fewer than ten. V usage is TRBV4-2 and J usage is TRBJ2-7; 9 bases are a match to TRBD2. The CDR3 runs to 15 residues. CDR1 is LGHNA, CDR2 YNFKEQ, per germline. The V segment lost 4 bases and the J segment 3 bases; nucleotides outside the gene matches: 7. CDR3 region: CASSPQREAYYEQYF. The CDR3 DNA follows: TGTGCCAGCAGCCCGCAGCGGGAGGCTTACTACGAGCAGTACTTC.

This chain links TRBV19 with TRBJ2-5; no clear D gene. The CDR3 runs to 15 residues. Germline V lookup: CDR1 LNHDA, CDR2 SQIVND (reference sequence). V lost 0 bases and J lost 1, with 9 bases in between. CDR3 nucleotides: TGTGCCAGTAGTATAGATGCTGGAGCCCAAGAGACCCAGTACTTC. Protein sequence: CASSIDAGAQETQYF.

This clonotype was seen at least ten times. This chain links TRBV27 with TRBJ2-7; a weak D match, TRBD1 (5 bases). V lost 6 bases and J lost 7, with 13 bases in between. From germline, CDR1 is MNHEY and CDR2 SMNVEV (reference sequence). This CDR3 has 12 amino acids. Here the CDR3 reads CASRAGLREQYF. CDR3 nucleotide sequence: TGTGCCAGCAGGGCAGGGTTGAGGGAGCAGTACTTC.

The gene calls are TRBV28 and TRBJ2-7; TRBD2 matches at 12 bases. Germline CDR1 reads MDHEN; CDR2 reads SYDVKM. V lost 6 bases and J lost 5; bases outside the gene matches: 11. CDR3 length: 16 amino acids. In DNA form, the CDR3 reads TGTGCCAGCAGCCAAGTAGTCGGACTAGCGGGGAACGAGCAGTACTTC. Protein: CASSQVVGLAGNEQYF.

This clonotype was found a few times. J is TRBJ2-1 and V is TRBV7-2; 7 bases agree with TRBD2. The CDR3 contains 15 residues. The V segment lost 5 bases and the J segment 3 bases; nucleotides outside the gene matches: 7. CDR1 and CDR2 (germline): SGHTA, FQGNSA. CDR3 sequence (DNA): TGTGCCAGCAGCGCCTCGGGGACTATCTACAATGAGCAGTTCTTC. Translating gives CASSASGTIYNEQFF. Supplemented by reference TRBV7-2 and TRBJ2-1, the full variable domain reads GAGVSQSPSNKVTEKGKDVELRCDPISGHTALYWYRQSLGQGLEFLIYFQGNSAPDKSGLPSDRFSAERTGGSVSTLTIQRTQQEDSAVYLCASSASGTIYNEQFFGPGTRLTVL.

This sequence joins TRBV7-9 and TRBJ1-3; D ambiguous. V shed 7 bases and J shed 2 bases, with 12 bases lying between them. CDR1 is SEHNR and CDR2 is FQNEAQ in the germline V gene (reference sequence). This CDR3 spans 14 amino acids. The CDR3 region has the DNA TGTGCCAGCACCCCGATGGGTGCTGGAAACACCATATATTTT. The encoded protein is CASTPMGAGNTIYF.

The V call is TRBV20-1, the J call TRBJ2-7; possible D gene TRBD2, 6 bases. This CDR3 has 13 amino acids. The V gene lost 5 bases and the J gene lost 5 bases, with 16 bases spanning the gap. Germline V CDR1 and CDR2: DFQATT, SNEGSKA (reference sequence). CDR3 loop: CSASYGRINEQYF. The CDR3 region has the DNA TGCAGTGCTTCGTACGGGAGAATCAACGAGCAGTACTTC.

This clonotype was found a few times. The CDR3 DNA follows: TGCAGTGCTAGAGATTCGCGGGGGGGACAAGAGACCCAGTACTTC. Protein: CSARDSRGGQETQYF. This sequence joins TRBV20-1 and TRBJ2-5; 9 bases fit TRBD2. The CDR3 has 15 amino acids. From germline, CDR1 is DFQATT and CDR2 SNEGSKA (reference sequence). V lost 0 bases and J lost 2; bases outside the gene matches: 4.